A single sample is the source of the 32 T cell receptor beta chains below, sequenced in a study of blood T cell repertoires in COVID-19. Clones were sequenced by immunoSEQ multiplex PCR, and TCRdb holds only the in-frame ones, with some missing. The profile shows about 250,000 clones, approximately 84% of them singletons. The sample was PBMCs or T cells enriched from blood (not recorded which). The receptors were sampled from a woman between 45 and 65 years old who had been exposed to COVID-19.

The CDR3 is CAWSYRGEKLFF. Written as DNA, the CDR3 is TGTGCCTGGAGCTATAGAGGGGAAAAACTGTTTTTT. The V call is TRBV30, the J call TRBJ1-4; D not certain. The CDR3 extends over 12 amino acids. V lost 3 bases and J 8 bases, leaving 10 bases between the germline ends. Germline loops: CDR1 GTSNPN, CDR2 SVGIG (reference sequence).

In the case of this clone: Other DNA sequences in the same sample also yield this CDR3. V and J are TRBV29-1 and TRBJ2-5; TRBD2 might be the D (5 bases). The CDR3 sequence is 11 residues long. Germline CDR1 SQVTM, CDR2 ANQGSEA. V lost 2 bases and J 5 bases, leaving 6 bases between the germline ends. CDR3 amino acids: CSVERGETQYF. The CDR3 DNA reads as TGCAGCGTTGAACGAGGGGAGACCCAGTACTTC. Full variable domain (remainder filled in from reference TRBV29-1 and TRBJ2-5): SAVISQKPSRDICQRGTSLTIQCQVDSQVTMMFWYRQQPGQSLTLIATANQGSEATYESGFVIDKFPISRPNLTFSTLTVSNMSPEDSSIYLCSVERGETQYFGPGTRLLVL.

The chain uses TRBV21-1 and TRBJ1-3. TRBV21-1 is a recognized pseudogene. This CDR3 is built from 14 residues. The CDR3 loop reads CASSNRGGRNTIYF. DNA of the CDR3: TGTGCCAGCAGCAATAGAGGAGGGAGGAACACCATATATTTT.

The chain employs TRBV9 and TRBJ2-7, with TRBD1 identical over 7 bases. Per the germline V gene, CDR1 is SGDLS and CDR2 is YYNGEE. Unmatched junction bases numbered 12, after V lost 4 bases and J lost 2 bases. This CDR3 has 16 residues. The CDR3 DNA sequence: TGTGCCAGCAGCCCAGAGGGACAGCTCCTCCCCTACGAGCAGTACTTC. This gives the protein CASSPEGQLLPYEQYF.

This chain joins TRBV7-8 and TRBJ1-2; D is uncertain. CDR3 size: 13 residues. V dropped 5 bases and J dropped 6 bases, with 13 bases sitting between them. The germline V gene has CDR1 SGHVS and CDR2 FQNEAQ. The CDR3 bases are TGTGCCAGCAGCGCAACAGTAGTGCATGGCTACACCTTC. Amino acids: CASSATVVHGYTF.

Details on this clone: Other DNA sequences within the sample encode an identical CDR3. The V call is TRBV7-3, the J call TRBJ1-3; tentative D call: TRBD1 (6 bases). The germline V gene encodes CDR1 SGHTA and CDR2 FQGTGA. The CDR3 totals 13 residues. The V gene lost 5 bases and the J gene lost 7 bases, with 12 bases spanning the gap. This chain's CDR3 is CASSPSGGNTIYF. Here the CDR3 DNA reads TGTGCCAGCAGCCCAAGTGGGGGCAACACCATATATTTT.

V and J are TRBV7-6 and TRBJ2-2, with TRBD1 matching over 7 bases. This CDR3 is 15 amino acids long. The germline gives CDR1 SGHVS, CDR2 FNYEAQ. V shed 5 bases, J shed 5 bases, and the junction held 8 bases outside the gene matches. CDR3 nucleotide sequence: TGTGCCAGCAGCGCTGACAGGGCGCGGACCGGGGAGCTGTTTTTT. Protein: CASSADRARTGELFF.

The rearrangement joins TRBV2 to TRBJ2-1; no reliable D call. V lost 2 bases to trimming and J lost 6 bases, with 20 bases between them. CDR3 length: 17 amino acids. Germline CDR1 is SNHLY and CDR2 is FYNNEI. CDR3 residues: CASSEFIRPLDGNEQFF. In DNA form, the CDR3 reads TGTGCCAGCAGTGAATTCATTAGGCCCCTAGATGGCAATGAGCAGTTCTTC.

The chain joins TRBV4-1 to TRBJ1-5; no clear D gene. The CDR3 sequence is 16 residues long. Germline V gene lookup returns CDR1 MGHRA and CDR2 YSYEKL. The germline V and J ends were trimmed by 0 bases and 2 bases, with 11 bases remaining between them. The CDR3 is CASSQEHEPRNQPQHF. The CDR3 nucleotides read TGCGCCAGCAGCCAAGAACACGAACCCCGCAATCAGCCCCAGCATTTT.

V usage is TRBV29-1 and J usage is TRBJ2-7, with a possible D match to TRBD1 (6 bases). The V gene's germline CDR1 is SQVTM and CDR2 ANQGSEA. V lost 8 bases and J 3 bases, leaving 11 bases between the germline ends. The CDR3 has 11 residues. CDR3 sequence reads: CSTMTGYEQYF. DNA for the CDR3: TGCAGCACTATGACAGGCTACGAGCAGTACTTC.

The V gene is TRBV7-9, the J gene TRBJ1-3, with D hard to call. V was cut by 5 bases and J by 0 bases, with 11 bases left in between. CDR3 size: 15 residues. Per germline, CDR1 SEHNR and CDR2 FQNEAQ (reference sequence). CDR3 protein: CASSPGGISGNTIYF. The CDR3 bases are TGTGCCAGCAGCCCAGGAGGCATCTCTGGAAACACCATATATTTT. The variable domain in full, with the rest retrieved from reference TRBV7-9 and TRBJ1-3, is DTGVSQNPRHKITKRGQNVTFRCDPISEHNRLYWYRQTLGQGPEFLTYFQNEAQLEKSRLLSDRFSAERPKGSFSTLEIQRTEQGDSAMYLCASSPGGISGNTIYFGEGSWLTVV.

The genes are TRBV13 and TRBJ2-1, with 12 bases lining up with TRBD2. Per germline, CDR1 PRHDT and CDR2 FYEKMQ (reference sequence). J was trimmed by 9 bases and V by 6 bases; bases with no gene match: 9. CDR3 length: 15 residues. CDR3 DNA: TGTGCCAGCAGGTATACTAGCGGGGGGCCAGGTGAGCAGTTCTTC. Translation gives CASRYTSGGPGEQFF. The full variable domain, completed using reference TRBV13 and TRBJ2-1, is AAGVIQSPRHLIKEKRETATLKCYPIPRHDTVYWYQQGPGQDPQFLISFYEKMQSDKGSIPDRFSAQQFSDYHSELNMSSLELGDSALYFCASRYTSGGPGEQFFGPGTRLTVL.

This rearrangement joins TRBV28 to TRBJ1-1, with 9 bases matching TRBD1. V gave up 5 bases and J gave up 1 base; unmatched junction bases: 8. CDR1 is MDHEN and CDR2 is SYDVKM in the germline V gene. The CDR3 covers 16 residues. CDR3 region: CASSLPRTGANTEAFF. CDR3 bases: TGTGCCAGCAGTCTTCCGAGGACAGGGGCGAACACTGAAGCTTTCTTT.

In its sample, this clone was seen a few times. The chain carries TRBV9 and TRBJ1-2; D gene unclear. Germline values: CDR1 SGDLS, CDR2 YYNGEE. The CDR3 consists of 11 residues. Trimming shortened V by 4 bases and J by 7 bases, and 8 bases separated the two germline ends. The CDR3: CASSSSLGYTF. As DNA, the CDR3 is TGTGCCAGCAGCTCTTCCCTTGGCTACACCTTC.

The chain has TRBV4-1 and TRBJ1-4; no clear D gene. There are 14 residues in the CDR3. Germline V gives CDR1 MGHRA, CDR2 YSYEKL. V lost 4 bases and J 6 bases, leaving 12 bases between the germline ends. CDR3 nucleotide sequence: TGCGCCAGCAGCCCTGGTCCCGGGGATGAAAAACTGTTTTTT. Encoded protein: CASSPGPGDEKLFF.

A word on this clone: Other DNA sequences in this sample translate to the same CDR3. The chain employs TRBV15 and TRBJ2-2, with D perhaps matching TRBD1 (6 bases). The germline gives CDR1 LNHNV, CDR2 YYDKDF (reference sequence). CDR3 length: 14 amino acids. V gave up 4 bases and J gave up 4 bases, with 10 bases separating them. The CDR3: CATSTGQSTGELFF. In nucleotides, the CDR3 is TGTGCCACCAGCACCGGACAGTCCACCGGGGAGCTGTTTTTT.

The chain carries TRBV15 and TRBJ2-5, with D perhaps TRBD2 (6 bases). Trimming pared 0 bases from V and 5 bases from J, leaving 7 bases between. The CDR3 spans 13 residues. CDR1 is LNHNV, CDR2 YYDKDF, per germline (reference sequence). For the CDR3, the DNA is TGTGCCACCAGCAGAGATGGGAGGGAGACCCAGTACTTC. Translated, it gives CATSRDGRETQYF.

V usage is TRBV19 and J usage is TRBJ1-6; the match to TRBD1 covers 9 bases. The germline V gene has CDR1 LNHDA and CDR2 SQIVND (reference sequence). This CDR3 spans 14 amino acids. The ends lost 7 bases at V and 10 bases at J; junction bases unmatched: 8. The CDR3 loop is CASTPGQGNSPLHF. CDR3 DNA sequence: TGTGCCAGTACCCCGGGACAGGGTAACTCACCCCTCCACTTT.

This chain connects TRBV19 to TRBJ2-1; a possible D gene is TRBD2 (6 bases). Germline assignment: CDR1 LNHDA and CDR2 SQIVND (reference sequence). The germline V and J ends were trimmed by 3 bases and 0 bases, with 15 bases remaining between them. The length of the CDR3 is 17 residues. CDR3 nucleotide sequence: TGTGCCAGTAGTATTCCCCTCTCCGGGAGCTCCTACAATGAGCAGTTCTTC. Protein: CASSIPLSGSSYNEQFF.

This chain connects TRBV27 to TRBJ2-7; D is possibly TRBD2 (6 bases). V lost 2 bases to trimming and J lost 9 bases, with 20 bases between them. The CDR3 is 15 residues long. Germline V gene sequence: CDR1 MNHEY, CDR2 SMNVEV (reference sequence). CDR3 sequence (DNA): TGTGCCAGCAGTTTAGGGGGGTCGCCGGCATCGACGCAGTACTTC. Translated, it gives CASSLGGSPASTQYF.

This chain links TRBV29-1 with TRBJ1-2; 9 bases agree with TRBD1. The junction had 15 bases not matched to a gene; V was cut back by 6 bases and J by 13 bases. Looked up from germline, CDR1 is SQVTM and CDR2 is ANQGSEA. CDR3 length: 13 amino acids. This CDR3 is CSVTKGQGNAGTF. For the CDR3, the DNA is TGCAGCGTGACCAAGGGACAGGGAAATGCGGGCACCTTC.

This clone was counted once. CDR3 nucleotides: TGTGCCAGCAGCCGATCTAGCGGGGAGTACGAGCAGTACTTC. Protein: CASSRSSGEYEQYF. The J gene is TRBJ2-7, the V gene TRBV5-4; TRBD2 agrees at 9 bases. Germline values: CDR1 SGHNT, CDR2 YYREEE (reference sequence). Trimming cost V 4 bases and J 4 bases; bases outside gene matches: 6. The CDR3 has 14 amino acids.

This clone was observed a few times. The chain links TRBV9 to TRBJ2-2; D is undetermined. The V and J ends lost 0 bases and 5 bases respectively, with 8 bases between them. Germline V gives CDR1 SGDLS, CDR2 YYNGEE. The CDR3 has 14 residues. The CDR3 here is CASSVGFRTGELFF. CDR3 DNA: TGTGCCAGCAGCGTAGGGTTCAGAACCGGGGAGCTGTTTTTT.

The chain uses TRBV6-5 and TRBJ1-4, with D unresolved. The germline V and J ends were trimmed by 0 bases and 8 bases, with 10 bases remaining between them. Germline assignment: CDR1 MNHEY and CDR2 SVGAGI. The CDR3 runs to 14 residues. The CDR3 reads CASSYSHGREKLFF. CDR3 DNA: TGTGCCAGCAGTTACTCACACGGGAGGGAAAAACTGTTTTTT.

This chain connects TRBV5-1 to TRBJ1-6; 8 bases are a match to TRBD1. Trimming at V came to 0 bases and at J to 4 bases, leaving 6 bases not matched to a gene. The CDR3 length is 17 residues. Germline CDR1 is SGHRS and CDR2 is YFSETQ. The CDR3 DNA reads TGCGCCAGCAGCTTGGATTCAGGGGGCGCATATAATTCACCCCTCCACTTT. It encodes CASSLDSGGAYNSPLHF. The full variable domain, in which reference TRBV5-1 and TRBJ1-6 provide the parts outside the CDR3, is KAGVTQTPRYLIKTRGQQVTLSCSPISGHRSVSWYQQTPGQGLQFLFEYFSETQRNKGNFPGRFSGRQFSNSRSEMNVSTLELGDSALYLCASSLDSGGAYNSPLHFGNGTRLTVT.

This clone was seen a single time. The J gene is TRBJ2-5, the V gene TRBV7-9, with D maybe TRBD2 (6 bases). The germline CDR1 and CDR2 sequences are SEHNR and FQNEAQ (reference sequence). The CDR3 covers 14 residues. With 3 bases removed from V and 5 bases from J, the gap between germline ends came to 13 bases. CDR3 region: CASSLGGRRETQYF. CDR3 coding DNA: TGTGCCAGCAGCTTGGGGGGTCGTCGGGAGACCCAGTACTTC.

The chain joins TRBV10-1 to TRBJ1-6, with TRBD1 matching over 9 bases. This CDR3 is 13 amino acids long. V lost 10 bases to trimming and J lost 9 bases; unmatched junction nucleotides: 7. Germline loops: CDR1 WNHNN, CDR2 SYGVQD (reference sequence). CDR3 sequence: CANPRTGVSPLHF. In DNA, the CDR3 is TGCGCCAACCCCCGGACAGGGGTTTCACCCCTCCACTTT.

The V and J genes are TRBV7-8 and TRBJ2-7, with a weak D call TRBD1 (6 bases). Trimming removed 2 bases at V and 4 bases at J, with 12 bases between. CDR1 and CDR2 from the germline V gene are SGHVS and FQNEAQ. This CDR3 is 14 amino acids long. The CDR3 region has the DNA TGTGCCAGCAGCTTAACACAGGGAGTATACGAGCAGTACTTC. Its protein product is CASSLTQGVYEQYF. The full variable domain, in which reference TRBV7-8 and TRBJ2-7 provide the parts outside the CDR3, is GAGVSQSPRYKVAKRGQDVALRCDPISGHVSLFWYQQALGQGPEFLTYFQNEAQLDKSGLPSDRFFAERPEGSVSTLKIQRTQQEDSAVYLCASSLTQGVYEQYFGPGTRLTVT.

The chain joins TRBV11-3 to TRBJ2-1; TRBD2 agrees at 11 bases. The V gene's germline CDR1 is SGHNT and CDR2 YENEEA. CDR3 length: 13 amino acids. The trim removed 5 bases at V and 7 bases at J, leaving 1 base unmatched. The CDR3 region is CASSPSGGNEQFF. The DNA of the CDR3 is TGTGCCAGCAGCCCTAGCGGGGGGAATGAGCAGTTCTTC.

This chain uses TRBV11-1 with TRBJ2-1; 7 nucleotides match TRBD1. The CDR3 has 15 residues. The germline gives CDR1 SGHAT, CDR2 FQDESV (reference sequence). The V gene end was trimmed by 7 bases and the J gene end by 6 bases; junction bases not matched to a gene: 12. The CDR3 DNA sequence: TGTGCCAGCACTCTTAGGGACAGTGAGACCAATGAGCAGTTCTTC. This translates into CASTLRDSETNEQFF.

V and J are TRBV11-2 and TRBJ2-6, with D possibly matching TRBD2 (6 bases). The CDR3 runs 19 residues. Deletions cut 1 base from V and 2 bases from J, with 18 bases between. The germline gives CDR1 SGHAT, CDR2 FQNNGV. The CDR3 spells CASSLGAGTYETGANVLTF. The CDR3, as DNA: TGTGCCAGCAGCTTAGGGGCAGGGACTTATGAGACTGGGGCCAACGTCCTGACTTTC.

Written as DNA, the CDR3 is TGCGCCAGCAGCCCCCACCGGGACACGACCTCTGGAAACACCATATATTTT. Translating gives CASSPHRDTTSGNTIYF. V and J are TRBV4-3 and TRBJ1-3; D perhaps matches TRBD1 (6 bases). Trimming took off 4 bases at V and 0 bases at J, with 16 bases between the two ends. Germline CDR1 LGHNA, CDR2 YSLEER. The CDR3 consists of 17 residues.